Listed here are 24 T cell receptor beta chains from one sample, sequenced in a study of T cell changes during pregnancy in multiple sclerosis. Profiled with immunoSEQ multiplex PCR; TCRdb holds only in-frame clones, not every one. Here the sample spans more than 15,000 clones, roughly 87% being singletons. The sequences come from CD8+ T cells from peripheral blood mononuclear cells, collected after pregnancy. The receptors derive from a female donor in good health, enrolled as a control in a pregnancy study.

CDR3 region: CASSLWRYSTDTQYF. CDR3 in DNA: TGTGCCAGTAGTCTTTGGCGGTATAGCACAGATACGCAGTATTTT. The rearrangement links TRBV19 to TRBJ2-3; D call uncertain. CDR1 LNHDA and CDR2 SQIVND come from the germline V gene (reference sequence). Trimming pared 5 bases from V and 0 bases from J, leaving 12 bases between. The CDR3 totals 15 residues. The full variable domain, with the rest looked up from reference TRBV19 and TRBJ2-3, is DGGITQSPKYLFRKEGQNVTLSCEQNLNHDAMYWYRQDPGQGLRLIYYSQIVNDFQKGDIAEGYSVSREKKESFPLTVTSAQKNPTAFYLCASSLWRYSTDTQYFGPGTRLTVL.

The chain is built from TRBV19 and TRBJ2-5, with D possibly TRBD2 on 6 matching bases. The V end was cut by 1 base, the J end by 4 bases, with 13 bases between. The CDR3 has 15 residues. Germline-derived CDR1 and CDR2 are LNHDA and SQIVND (reference sequence). In DNA, the CDR3 is TGTGCCAGTAGTATAGGGGCTGGGGGGTCAGAGACCCAGTACTTC. It codes for CASSIGAGGSETQYF.

For the CDR3, the DNA is TGTGCCAGCAGTGCCCTGCTAGCTGGTGAGCAGTTCTTC. It encodes CASSALLAGEQFF. V gene TRBV27 combines with J gene TRBJ2-1, with a weak D call TRBD2 (5 bases). V was clipped by 5 bases and J by 9 bases, with 14 bases between them. The CDR3 consists of 13 residues. Germline V lookup: CDR1 MNHEY, CDR2 SMNVEV (reference sequence).

This chain links TRBV6-4 with TRBJ2-1; 8 positions match TRBD2. The CDR3 is 15 residues long. The J segment lost 4 bases and the V segment lost 2 bases, leaving 4 bases of the junction unmatched. Looked up from germline, CDR1 is MRHNA and CDR2 is SNTAGT. CDR3 coding DNA: TGTGCCAGCAGTGACACGGGCGGGGGGTACAATGAGCAGTTCTTC. It codes for CASSDTGGGYNEQFF.

For the CDR3, the DNA is TGTGCCAGCAGTCCGAGAGCGGGACTAGCTGAGCAGTACTTC. Translating gives CASSPRAGLAEQYF. The gene calls are TRBV27 and TRBJ2-7; TRBD2 aligns across 9 bases. The CDR3 sequence is 14 residues long. Germline CDR1 reads MNHEY; CDR2 reads SMNVEV (reference sequence). V gave up 5 bases and J gave up 7 bases; unmatched junction bases: 9.

The gene calls are TRBV28 and TRBJ1-2, with TRBD1 matching 7 bases. In germline, CDR1 is MDHEN, CDR2 SYDVKM. This CDR3 is built from 12 residues. The trim removed 7 bases at V and 8 bases at J, leaving 7 bases unmatched. The CDR3 DNA reads as TGTGCCAGCACCCCAGACAGGGCGGGCTACACCTTC. The encoded protein is CASTPDRAGYTF.

The chain links TRBV6-6 to TRBJ1-3; D is unresolved. This CDR3 region has 14 residues. Per the germline V gene, CDR1 is MNHNY and CDR2 is SVGAGI (reference sequence). Trimming shortened V by 4 bases and J by 0 bases, and 7 bases separated the two germline ends. This CDR3 is CASSFGDSGNTIYF. CDR3 sequence (DNA): TGTGCCAGCAGTTTCGGGGACTCTGGAAACACCATATATTTT.

The CDR3 nucleotides read TGTGCCAGCAGCTTAGCGTCACTAGGGTTCTACGAGCAGTACTTC. Its protein is CASSLASLGFYEQYF. The chain employs TRBV7-9 and TRBJ2-7; weak D call: TRBD2 (5 bases). Germline CDR1 reads SEHNR; CDR2 reads FQNEAQ (reference sequence). V was cut by 0 bases and J by 3 bases, with 12 bases left in between. This CDR3 is 15 amino acids long.

In DNA, the CDR3 is TGTGCCAGCAGTGAACTCATACAGGGGCCGATGGGGCAGCCCCAGCATTTT. The encoded protein is CASSELIQGPMGQPQHF. The chain uses TRBV6-1 and TRBJ1-5; TRBD1 matches 7 bases. The length of the CDR3 is 17 residues. V trimming: 2 bases; J trimming: 7 bases; junction bases outside the gene matches: 14. CDR1 is MNHNS, CDR2 SASEGT, per germline.

V and J are TRBV19 and TRBJ2-7; TRBD1 aligns across 8 bases. Per the germline V gene, CDR1 is LNHDA and CDR2 is SQIVND (reference sequence). The CDR3 totals 13 residues. Germline trimming cut 4 bases from V and 2 bases from J; bases unmatched to any gene: 1. The CDR3 DNA reads TGTGCCAGTAGTAGGGGACAGGCCTACGAGCAGTACTTC. Encoded protein: CASSRGQAYEQYF.

The chain carries TRBV4-1 and TRBJ1-3; no clear D. This CDR3 contains 14 residues. V lost 4 bases and J 3 bases, leaving 10 bases between the germline ends. The germline V gene has CDR1 MGHRA and CDR2 YSYEKL. In nucleotides, the CDR3 is TGCGCCAGCAGCCCGCAATCAGTTGGAAACACCATATATTTT. Translated, it gives CASSPQSVGNTIYF.

J is TRBJ2-1 and V is TRBV5-4; D unresolved. CDR1 and CDR2 from the germline V gene are SGHNT and YYREEE (reference sequence). Trimming stripped 0 bases from V and 5 bases from J, with 6 bases between. The CDR3 loop spans 13 amino acids. CDR3 nucleotide sequence: TGTGCCAGCAGCTTGGTTCTCGACAATGAGCAGTTCTTC. This gives the protein CASSLVLDNEQFF.

The chain couples TRBV27 to TRBJ2-5, with 9 bases lining up with TRBD1. The better agreement between TRBJ2-7 and the DNA end casts doubt on the J call. CDR3 size: 14 residues. From germline, CDR1 is MNHEY and CDR2 SMNVEV (reference sequence). The CDR3 region is CASSFGTGYYEQYF. The CDR3, as DNA: TGTGCCAGCAGTTTTGGGACAGGGTACTACGAGCAGTACTTC.

This clone was detected only once. V gene TRBV28 combines with J gene TRBJ2-3; 10 nucleotides agree with TRBD2. Losses at the gene ends were 6 bases for V and 2 bases for J; bases not matched to a gene: 5. This CDR3 is built from 15 residues. The V gene's germline CDR1 is MDHEN and CDR2 SYDVKM. For the CDR3, the DNA is TGTGCCAGCAGCGAACTAGCGGGGATCACAGATACGCAGTATTTT. Protein: CASSELAGITDTQYF.

The chain employs TRBV5-1 and TRBJ2-1; D not certain. The length of the CDR3 is 15 residues. Trimming shortened V by 1 base and J by 0 bases, and 8 bases separated the two germline ends. Germline V gene sequence: CDR1 SGHRS, CDR2 YFSETQ. The DNA of the CDR3 is TGCGCCAGCAGCTTGACCTGGAGCTCCTACAATGAGCAGTTCTTC. Translating it yields CASSLTWSSYNEQFF.

The CDR3 loop reads CSVGRQGVDGYTF. The CDR3 DNA reads as TGCAGCGTTGGGCGCCAGGGGGTTGATGGCTACACCTTC. The rearrangement links TRBV29-1 to TRBJ1-2, with TRBD1 matching 7 bases. The CDR3 contains 13 residues. Germline loops: CDR1 SQVTM, CDR2 ANQGSEA. V shed 4 bases, J shed 6 bases, and the junction held 8 bases outside the gene matches.

This rearrangement joins TRBV5-1 to TRBJ2-2; no reliable D call. Germline V gene lookup returns CDR1 SGHRS and CDR2 YFSETQ. The CDR3 spans 14 residues. Trimming removed 5 bases at V and 6 bases at J, with 14 bases between. CDR3 bases: TGCGCCAGCAGTCCGGGTGTTGGCTCCGGGGAGCTGTTTTTT. This gives the protein CASSPGVGSGELFF.

The chain recombines TRBV6-5 with TRBJ1-5; the D gene is possibly TRBD1 (5 bases). This CDR3 comprises 15 residues. Germline V gene sequence: CDR1 MNHEY, CDR2 SVGAGI. The V and J ends lost 6 bases and 1 base respectively, with 13 bases between them. CDR3 coding DNA: TGTGCCAGCAGGCCCCAGGGTGGGAGCAATCAGCCCCAGCATTTT. Its translation: CASRPQGGSNQPQHF.

The chain links TRBV5-6 to TRBJ2-4, with D perhaps matching TRBD2 (5 bases). Trimming took 3 bases from V and 2 from J, leaving 12 bases between them. Per germline, CDR1 SGHDT and CDR2 YYEEEE. This CDR3 has 15 amino acids. CDR3 amino acids: CASSSGLLTKNIQYF. The CDR3 DNA follows: TGTGCCAGCAGCTCGGGGTTACTAACCAAAAACATTCAGTACTTC.

This clone has a single count. This chain uses TRBV11-3 with TRBJ2-1; D is ambiguous. V was pared by 4 bases and J by 6 bases, with 10 bases between. The CDR3 covers 13 residues. The germline CDR1 and CDR2 sequences are SGHNT and YENEEA. CDR3 sequence (DNA): TGTGCCAGCAGCTGGAGAGGTAGCAATGAGCAGTTCTTC. Translated, it gives CASSWRGSNEQFF.

The gene calls are TRBV11-2 and TRBJ2-1; TRBD2 matches 11 bases. Trimming cost V 5 bases and J 4 bases; bases outside gene matches: 10. Germline V gives CDR1 SGHAT, CDR2 FQNNGV. The CDR3 contains 17 residues. DNA of the CDR3: TGTGCCAGCAGCATAACTCCGGGACTAGCGGTATACAATGAGCAGTTCTTC. It translates to CASSITPGLAVYNEQFF.

The rearrangement joins TRBV28 to TRBJ1-5; 12 positions agree with TRBD1. The CDR3 totals 14 residues. CDR1 MDHEN and CDR2 SYDVKM come from the germline V gene. Trimming removed 4 bases from V and 7 bases from J; junction bases left unmatched: 2. The CDR3 region has the DNA TGTGCCAGCAGTTCCGGGACAGGGGGCCAGCCCCAGCATTTT. This translates into CASSSGTGGQPQHF.

V gene TRBV2 combines with J gene TRBJ2-7, with D tentatively TRBD2 (6 bases). CDR1 is SNHLY, CDR2 FYNNEI, per germline. V lost 2 bases to trimming and J lost 0 bases, with 11 bases between them. The CDR3 covers 15 residues. CDR3: CASSEWVADSYEQYF. In nucleotides, the CDR3 is TGTGCCAGCAGTGAATGGGTAGCGGACTCCTACGAGCAGTACTTC.

The V and J genes are TRBV7-9 and TRBJ2-5, with 13 bases lining up with TRBD2. The V segment lost 7 bases and the J segment 2 bases; nucleotides outside the gene matches: 7. Germline V gene data show CDR1 as SEHNR and CDR2 as FQNEAQ (reference sequence). The CDR3 spans 16 residues. The CDR3 DNA follows: TGTGCCAGCATTGACGGACTAGCGGGGGCTCAAGAGACCCAGTACTTC. Translation gives CASIDGLAGAQETQYF.